The 15 T cell receptor beta chains below all came from one sample that was sequenced in a study of CXCR3-negative and CXCR3-positive naive CD8 T cells. Broader study findings: In CXCR3-positive naive cells, the TRB CDR3s were more hydrophobic than in CXCR3-negative naive cells.

Preparation of TRB cDNA libraries relied on 5' RACE carrying UMI labels. TCRdb re-called the 5' RACE reads, yielding one record per CDR3 amino acid sequence without DNA. This specimen shows some 140,000 distinct CDR3 sequences; the ten leading clones hold 0.4% to 0.45%. The antigens for these receptors are not known. Sequencing was performed on naive CXCR3+ CD8+ T cells from blood. Subset given: CD45RO-CCR7+CD27+CD95- naive CD8+ T cells expressing CXCR3 (TNR3+). Source of these receptors: a human donor in good health. Some clones in this sample may be carry-over from other donors' samples.

The chain couples TRBV29-1 to TRBJ2-3; TCRdb proposes TRBD1, but this gene call is untestable without DNA. This CDR3 region has 14 residues. The V gene's germline CDR1 is SQVTM and CDR2 ANQGSEA. The CDR3 sequence: CSVVDRGATDTQYF.

The chain has TRBV11-3 and TRBJ2-7; TCRdb proposes TRBD2, but this gene call is untestable without DNA. The germline CDR1 and CDR2 sequences are SGHNT and YENEEA. The CDR3 is 13 amino acids. CDR3 in amino acids: CASSLTGTSEQYF. Full variable domain (remainder filled in from reference TRBV11-3 and TRBJ2-7): EAGVVQSPRYKIIEKKQPVAFWCNPISGHNTLYWYLQNLGQGPELLIRYENEEAVDDSQLPKDRFSAERLKGVDSTLKIQPAELGDSAVYLCASSLTGTSEQYFGPGTRLTVT.

The chain links TRBV7-9 to TRBJ1-1. CDR3 size: 12 residues. Germline lookup yields CDR1 SEHNR and CDR2 FQNEAQ (reference sequence). The CDR3 loop is CASSHLGPEAFF.

The chain recombines TRBV4-3 with TRBJ1-1; TCRdb proposes TRBD1, but this gene call is untestable without DNA. Germline assignment: CDR1 LGHNA and CDR2 YSLEER. This CDR3 is built from 16 residues. CDR3 sequence: CASSQEVGAINTEAFF.

CDR3 sequence reads: CASSQVLGVSDGYTF. This sequence joins TRBV4-2 and TRBJ1-2; checking the TCRdb D call of TRBD1 is not possible without DNA. Germline-derived CDR1 and CDR2 are LGHNA and YNFKEQ. The CDR3 totals 15 residues.

V is TRBV10-1 and J is TRBJ1-1. CDR1 and CDR2 from the germline V gene are WNHNN and SYGVQD (reference sequence). The CDR3 has 14 residues. The CDR3 protein is CASSESDIVTEAFF.

The chain carries TRBV7-9 and TRBJ1-1; TCRdb outputs TRBD1, but without DNA this stays unchecked. This CDR3 is built from 16 residues. Germline V gives CDR1 SEHNR, CDR2 FQNEAQ (reference sequence). Here the CDR3 reads CASSSPQGFTFAEAFF. Full variable domain (outside the CDR3, taken from reference TRBV7-9 and TRBJ1-1): DTGVSQNPRHKITKRGQNVTFRCDPISEHNRLYWYRQTLGQGPEFLTYFQNEAQLEKSRLLSDRFSAERPKGSFSTLEIQRTEQGDSAMYLCASSSPQGFTFAEAFFGQGTRLTVV.

The chain carries TRBV4-1 and TRBJ1-1. CDR3 length: 15 amino acids. The germline gives CDR1 MGHRA, CDR2 YSYEKL. CDR3 protein: CASSQAYLADTEAFF.

The chain has TRBV7-6 and TRBJ1-1. This CDR3 spans 14 amino acids. Germline CDR1 is SGHVS and CDR2 is FNYEAQ. CDR3 region: CASSFDVRNTEAFF.

This chain links TRBV28 with TRBJ2-1. Germline V CDR1 and CDR2: MDHEN, SYDVKM. This CDR3 region has 13 residues. The CDR3 spells CASGTGWVAEQFF.

The chain combines TRBV4-1 with TRBJ2-5; TCRdb selects TRBD2, and the lack of DNA leaves this call unchecked. In germline, CDR1 is MGHRA, CDR2 YSYEKL. The CDR3 totals 17 residues. The CDR3: CASSHPGLAGVEETQYF.

The J gene is TRBJ2-1, the V gene TRBV29-1; the D gene TCRdb calls, TRBD2, cannot be checked with no DNA. This CDR3 is built from 15 residues. Germline lookup yields CDR1 SQVTM and CDR2 ANQGSEA. The CDR3 sequence is CSVEEGLTSGNEQFF.

The chain employs TRBV29-1 and TRBJ2-1. In germline, CDR1 is SQVTM, CDR2 ANQGSEA. The CDR3 is 11 amino acids. The CDR3: CTKSEGNEQFF.

The V and J genes are TRBV7-9 and TRBJ2-5. CDR1 is SEHNR, CDR2 FQNEAQ, per germline (reference sequence). CDR3 length equals 15 residues. CDR3: CASSPISGTTKTQYF.

The chain joins TRBV7-9 to TRBJ1-2. The CDR3 sequence is 13 residues long. CDR1 is SEHNR, CDR2 FQNEAQ, per germline (reference sequence). The CDR3 spells CASSLGDAYGYTF.